Following are 8 T cell receptor beta chains from one sample sequenced in a study of identical twins. MiXCR, applied by TCRdb to the 5' RACE reads, yields one record per CDR3 protein. Among a few hundred thousand distinct CDR3 sequences listed, 7% to 9.5% were seen once. Material for sequencing was naive T cells sorted from blood. The receptor source for this set is a woman aged 50 to 60 in good health.

This clonotype appeared a few times. The V gene is TRBV20-1, the J gene TRBJ1-5; 8 nucleotides align to TRBD1. Germline V CDR1 and CDR2: DFQATT, SNEGSKA (reference sequence). CDR3 length: 16 amino acids. The junction had 12 bases not matched to a gene; V was cut back by 5 bases and J by 3 bases. The CDR3 nucleotides are TGCAGTGCTGTACGGGGGACAGGAGGCTACAATCAGCCCCAGCATTTT. Its protein is CSAVRGTGGYNQPQHF.

This rearrangement joins TRBV5-8 to TRBJ1-1, with a tentative D call TRBD1 (5 bases). This CDR3 spans 13 amino acids. V was cut by 4 bases and J by 6 bases, with 13 bases left in between. Germline-derived CDR1 and CDR2 are SGHTS and YDEGEE. The CDR3 loop is CASSDGTDAEAFF. In DNA, the CDR3 is TGTGCCAGCAGCGATGGGACGGACGCTGAAGCTTTCTTT.

CDR3 in amino acids: CATSRLTRGGETQYF. In DNA, the CDR3 is TGTGCCACCAGCAGACTTACTAGAGGTGGGGAGACCCAGTACTTC. The J gene is TRBJ2-5, the V gene TRBV15; a possible D gene is TRBD2 (5 bases). The V and J ends lost 2 bases and 5 bases respectively, with 15 bases between them. In germline, CDR1 is LNHNV, CDR2 YYDKDF (reference sequence). The length of the CDR3 is 15 residues.

This clonotype was counted many times. The V gene is TRBV20-1, the J gene TRBJ2-1; 13 nucleotides align to TRBD2. The CDR3 totals 15 residues. Germline trimming cut 3 bases from V and 6 bases from J; bases unmatched to any gene: 5. CDR1 is DFQATT and CDR2 is SNEGSKA in the germline V gene (reference sequence). This chain's CDR3 is CSASSTSGRANEQFF. Written as DNA, the CDR3 is TGCAGTGCTAGCTCAACTAGCGGGAGGGCCAATGAGCAGTTCTTC.

This clonotype has a count of ten or more. This chain connects TRBV7-9 to TRBJ2-2, with 8 bases aligning to TRBD2. CDR1 and CDR2 from the germline V gene are SEHNR and FQNEAQ (reference sequence). V was pared by 5 bases and J by 0 bases, with 5 bases of the junction left unmatched. The CDR3 spans 16 residues. The CDR3 DNA is TGTGCCAGCAGCGTCGGACTAGCCGCGAACACCGGGGAGCTGTTTTTT. Translated, it gives CASSVGLAANTGELFF.

This clonotype was seen only a few times. The CDR3 DNA follows: TGTGCCAGCTTCGGGACTAGCGGGACCGGGGAGCTGTTTTTT. This encodes CASFGTSGTGELFF. The chain couples TRBV2 to TRBJ2-2; 12 nucleotides agree with TRBD2. The junction had 3 bases not matched to a gene; V was cut back by 8 bases and J by 5 bases. Germline V gene data show CDR1 as SNHLY and CDR2 as FYNNEI. The CDR3 length is 14 residues.

This clonotype was picked up many times. J is TRBJ2-2 and V is TRBV12-3 or TRBV12-4; TRBD2 aligns across 8 bases. V shed 8 bases and J 1 base; nucleotides not matched to a gene: 3. The CDR3 consists of 14 residues. CDR3 sequence (DNA): TGTGCCAGCCTGGGACTAGGGAACACCGGGGAGCTGTTTTTT. Its protein product is CASLGLGNTGELFF.

A word on this clonotype: A read error may account for a junction end that differs from germline. The CDR3 DNA reads TGTGCCAGCAGCTTAGGAGTGGGCGAAAAACTGTCTTTT. As protein: CASSLGVGEKLSF. The gene calls are TRBV7-2 and TRBJ1-4; D is ambiguous. Germline loops: CDR1 SGHTA, CDR2 FQGNSA. The length of the CDR3 is 13 residues.